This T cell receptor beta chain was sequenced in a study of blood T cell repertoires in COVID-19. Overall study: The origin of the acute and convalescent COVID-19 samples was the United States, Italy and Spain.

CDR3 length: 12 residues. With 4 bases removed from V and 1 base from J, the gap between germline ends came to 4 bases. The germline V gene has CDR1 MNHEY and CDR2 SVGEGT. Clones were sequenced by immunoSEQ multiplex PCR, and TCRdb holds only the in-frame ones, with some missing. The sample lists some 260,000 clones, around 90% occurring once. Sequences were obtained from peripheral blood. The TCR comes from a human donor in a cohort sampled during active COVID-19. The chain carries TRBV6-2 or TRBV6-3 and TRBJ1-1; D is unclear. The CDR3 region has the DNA TGTGCCAGCAGTTCTAGGAACACTGAAGCTTTCTTT. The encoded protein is CASSSRNTEAFF.